This entry features one T cell receptor beta chain sequence. The CDR3 consists of 12 residues. The ends were cut back, 7 bases at V and 5 bases at J, with 11 bases in the middle. The germline CDR1 and CDR2 sequences are MNHEY and SVGAGI. These data originate in a study of blood T cell repertoires in COVID-19. Generated by immunoSEQ multiplex PCR, the TCRdb table keeps only in-frame clones and is missing some. The data contain 200,000 to 250,000 clones, about nine tenths of them singletons. The specimen was peripheral blood. This receptor was identified in a man older than 75 with acute or convalescent COVID-19. This chain uses TRBV6-5 with TRBJ2-5, with TRBD2 as a possible D gene (5 bases). The CDR3 DNA follows: TGTGCCAGCACCAACGGCGGGGAGACCCAGTACTTC. Translated: CASTNGGETQYF.